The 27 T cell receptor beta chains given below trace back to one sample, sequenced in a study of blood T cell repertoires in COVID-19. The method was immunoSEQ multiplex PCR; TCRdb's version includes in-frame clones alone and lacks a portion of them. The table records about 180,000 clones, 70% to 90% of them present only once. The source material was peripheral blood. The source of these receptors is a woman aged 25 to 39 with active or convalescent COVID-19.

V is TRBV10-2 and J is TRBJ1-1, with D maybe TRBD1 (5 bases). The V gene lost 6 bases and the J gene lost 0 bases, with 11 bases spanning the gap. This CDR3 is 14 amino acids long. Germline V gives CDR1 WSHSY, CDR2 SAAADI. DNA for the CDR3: TGCGCCAGCAGGGACCAGGGCATGAACACTGAAGCTTTCTTT. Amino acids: CASRDQGMNTEAFF.

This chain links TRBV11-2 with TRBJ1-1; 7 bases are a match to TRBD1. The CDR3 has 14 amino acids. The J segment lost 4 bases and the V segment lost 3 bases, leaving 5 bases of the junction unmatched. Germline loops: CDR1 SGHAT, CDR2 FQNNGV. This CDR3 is CASSFDRVGTEAFF. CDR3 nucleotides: TGTGCCAGCAGCTTTGACAGGGTTGGCACTGAAGCTTTCTTT.

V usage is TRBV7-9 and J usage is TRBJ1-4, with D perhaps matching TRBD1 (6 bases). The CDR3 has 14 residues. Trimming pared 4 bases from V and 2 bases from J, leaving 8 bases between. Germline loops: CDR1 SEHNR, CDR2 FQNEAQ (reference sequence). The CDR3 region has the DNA TGTGCCAGCAGCTCCAGGGGTACTAATGAAAAACTGTTTTTT. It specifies CASSSRGTNEKLFF.

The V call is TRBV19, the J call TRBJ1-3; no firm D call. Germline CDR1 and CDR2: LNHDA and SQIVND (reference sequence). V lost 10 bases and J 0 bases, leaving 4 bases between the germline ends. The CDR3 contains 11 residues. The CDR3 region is CATVSGNTIYF. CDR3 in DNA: TGTGCCACCGTCTCTGGAAACACCATATATTTT. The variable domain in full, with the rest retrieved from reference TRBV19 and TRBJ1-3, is DGGITQSPKYLFRKEGQNVTLSCEQNLNHDAMYWYRQDPGQGLRLIYYSQIVNDFQKGDIAEGYSVSREKKESFPLTVTSAQKNPTAFYLCATVSGNTIYFGEGSWLTVV.

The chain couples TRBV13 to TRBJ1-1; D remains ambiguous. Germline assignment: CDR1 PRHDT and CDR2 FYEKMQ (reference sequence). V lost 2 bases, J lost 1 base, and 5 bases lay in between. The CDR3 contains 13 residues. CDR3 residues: CASSLSGNTEAFF. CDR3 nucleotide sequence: TGTGCCAGCAGCTTAAGCGGGAACACTGAAGCTTTCTTT.

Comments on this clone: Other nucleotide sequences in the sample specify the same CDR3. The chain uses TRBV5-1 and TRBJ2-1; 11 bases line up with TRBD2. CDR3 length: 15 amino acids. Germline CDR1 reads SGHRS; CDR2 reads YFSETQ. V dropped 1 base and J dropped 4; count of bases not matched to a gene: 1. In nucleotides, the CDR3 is TGCGCCAGCAGCTTGACTAGCGGGAGTTACAATGAGCAGTTCTTC. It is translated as CASSLTSGSYNEQFF. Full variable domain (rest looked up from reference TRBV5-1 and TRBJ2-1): KAGVTQTPRYLIKTRGQQVTLSCSPISGHRSVSWYQQTPGQGLQFLFEYFSETQRNKGNFPGRFSGRQFSNSRSEMNVSTLELGDSALYLCASSLTSGSYNEQFFGPGTRLTVL.

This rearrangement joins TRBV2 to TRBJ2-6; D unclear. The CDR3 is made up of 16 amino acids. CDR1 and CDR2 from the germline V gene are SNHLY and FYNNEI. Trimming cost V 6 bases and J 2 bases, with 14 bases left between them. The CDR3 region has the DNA TGTGCCAGCAGCGCCTCCGCGGTCCCTGGGGCCAACGTCCTGACTTTC. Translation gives CASSASAVPGANVLTF.

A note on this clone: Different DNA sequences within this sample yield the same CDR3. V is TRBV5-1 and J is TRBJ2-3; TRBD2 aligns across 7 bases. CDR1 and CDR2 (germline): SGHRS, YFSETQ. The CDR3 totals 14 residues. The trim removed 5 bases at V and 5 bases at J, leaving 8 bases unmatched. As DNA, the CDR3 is TGCGCCAGCAGTGGCGGGGGAGTTGGAGATACGCAGTATTTT. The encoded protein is CASSGGGVGDTQYF.

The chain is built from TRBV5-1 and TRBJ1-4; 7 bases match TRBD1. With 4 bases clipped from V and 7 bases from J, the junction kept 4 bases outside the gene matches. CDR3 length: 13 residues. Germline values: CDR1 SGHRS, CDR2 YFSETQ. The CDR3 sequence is CASSPRTGEKLFF. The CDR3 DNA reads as TGCGCCAGCAGCCCCCGGACAGGTGAAAAACTGTTTTTT.

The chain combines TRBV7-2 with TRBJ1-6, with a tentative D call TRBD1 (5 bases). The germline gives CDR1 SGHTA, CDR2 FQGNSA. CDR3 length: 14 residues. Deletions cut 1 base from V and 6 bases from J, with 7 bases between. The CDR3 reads CASSLGQTNSPLHF. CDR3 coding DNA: TGTGCCAGCAGCTTAGGACAGACTAATTCACCCCTCCACTTT.

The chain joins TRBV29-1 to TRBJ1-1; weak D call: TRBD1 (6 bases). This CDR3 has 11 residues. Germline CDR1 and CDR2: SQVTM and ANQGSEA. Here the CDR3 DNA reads TGCAGGGGAGACAGGTCCGGGGAAGCTTTCTTT. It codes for CRGDRSGEAFF.

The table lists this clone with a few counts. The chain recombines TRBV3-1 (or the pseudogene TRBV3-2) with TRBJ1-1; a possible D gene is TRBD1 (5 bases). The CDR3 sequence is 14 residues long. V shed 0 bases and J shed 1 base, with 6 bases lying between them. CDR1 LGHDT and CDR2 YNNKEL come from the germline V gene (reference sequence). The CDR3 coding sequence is TGTGCCAGCAGCCAAGAGACAGAGAACACTGAAGCTTTCTTT. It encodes CASSQETENTEAFF.

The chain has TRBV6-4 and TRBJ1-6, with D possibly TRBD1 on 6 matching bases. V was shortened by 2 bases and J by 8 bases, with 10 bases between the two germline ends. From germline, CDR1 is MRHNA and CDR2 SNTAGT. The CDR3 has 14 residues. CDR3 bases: TGTGCCAGCAGTGACGGGGACACTCATTCACCCCTCCACTTT. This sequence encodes CASSDGDTHSPLHF.

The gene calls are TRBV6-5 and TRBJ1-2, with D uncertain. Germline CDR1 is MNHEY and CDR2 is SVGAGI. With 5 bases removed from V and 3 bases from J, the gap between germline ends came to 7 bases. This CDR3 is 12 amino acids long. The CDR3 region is CASSTYDYGYTF. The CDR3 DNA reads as TGTGCCAGCAGTACCTATGACTATGGCTACACCTTC.

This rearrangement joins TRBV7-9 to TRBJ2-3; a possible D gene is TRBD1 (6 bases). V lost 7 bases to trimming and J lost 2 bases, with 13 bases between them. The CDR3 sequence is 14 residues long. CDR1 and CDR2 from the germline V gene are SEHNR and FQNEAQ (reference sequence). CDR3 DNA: TGTGCCAGCACCTCAGGGGTTTACACAGATACGCAGTATTTT. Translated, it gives CASTSGVYTDTQYF.

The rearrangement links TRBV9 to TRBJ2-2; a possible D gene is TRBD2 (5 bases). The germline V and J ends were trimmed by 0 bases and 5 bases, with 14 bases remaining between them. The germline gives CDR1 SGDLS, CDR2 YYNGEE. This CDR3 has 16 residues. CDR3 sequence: CASSVGASSTTGELFF. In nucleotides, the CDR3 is TGTGCCAGCAGCGTAGGAGCTAGCAGCACTACCGGGGAGCTGTTTTTT.

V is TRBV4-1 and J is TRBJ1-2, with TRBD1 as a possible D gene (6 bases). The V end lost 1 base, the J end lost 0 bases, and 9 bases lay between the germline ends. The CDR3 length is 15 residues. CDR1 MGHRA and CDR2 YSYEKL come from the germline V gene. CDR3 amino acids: CASSQAGVPNYGYTF. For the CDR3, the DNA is TGCGCCAGCAGCCAAGCAGGGGTCCCTAACTATGGCTACACCTTC.

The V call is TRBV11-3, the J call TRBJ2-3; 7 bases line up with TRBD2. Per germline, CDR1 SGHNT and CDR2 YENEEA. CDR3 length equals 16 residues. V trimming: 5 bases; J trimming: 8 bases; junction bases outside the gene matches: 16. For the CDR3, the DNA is TGTGCCAGCAGCCCGACTTTAGCGGGTGGAGGTGGTACGCAGTATTTT. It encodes CASSPTLAGGGGTQYF.

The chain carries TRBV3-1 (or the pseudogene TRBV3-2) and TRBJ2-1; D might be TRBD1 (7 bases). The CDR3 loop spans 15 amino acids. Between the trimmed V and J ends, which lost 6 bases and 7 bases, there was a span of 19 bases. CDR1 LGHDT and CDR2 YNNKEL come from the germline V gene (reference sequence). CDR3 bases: TGTGCCAGCAGTCCCCCCCGGGGGACAGAGAATGAGCAGTTCTTC. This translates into CASSPPRGTENEQFF.

CDR3 DNA: TGTGCCTGGAGGAATCCGGGACAGGGGCAAGAGACCCAGTACTTC. Residues: CAWRNPGQGQETQYF. The J gene is TRBJ2-5, the V gene TRBV30; TRBD1 matches 10 bases. The CDR3 is 15 residues long. Losses at the gene ends were 3 bases for V and 2 bases for J; bases not matched to a gene: 6. The V gene's germline CDR1 is GTSNPN and CDR2 SVGIG (reference sequence). Full variable domain (remainder filled in from reference TRBV30 and TRBJ2-5): SQTIHQWPATLVQPVGSPLSLECTVEGTSNPNLYWYRQAAGRGLQLLFYSVGIGQISSEVPQNLSASRPQDRQFILSSKKLLLSDSGFYLCAWRNPGQGQETQYFGPGTRLLVL.

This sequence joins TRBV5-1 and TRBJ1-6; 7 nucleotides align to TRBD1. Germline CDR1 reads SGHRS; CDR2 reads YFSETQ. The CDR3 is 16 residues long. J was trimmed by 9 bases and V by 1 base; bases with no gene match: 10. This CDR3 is CASSLLASRDSSPLHF. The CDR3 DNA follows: TGCGCCAGCAGCTTGCTCGCCAGCCGGGACAGTTCACCCCTCCACTTT.

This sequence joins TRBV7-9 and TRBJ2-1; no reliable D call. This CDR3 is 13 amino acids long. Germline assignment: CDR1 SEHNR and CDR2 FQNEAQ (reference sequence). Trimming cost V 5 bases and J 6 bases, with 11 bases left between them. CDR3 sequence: CASSQALVNEQFF. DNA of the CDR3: TGTGCCAGCAGCCAAGCTCTAGTCAATGAGCAGTTCTTC.

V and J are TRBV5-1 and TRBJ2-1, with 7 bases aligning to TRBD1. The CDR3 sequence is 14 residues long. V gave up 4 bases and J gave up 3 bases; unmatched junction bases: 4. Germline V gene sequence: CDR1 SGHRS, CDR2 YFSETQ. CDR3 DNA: TGCGCCAGCAGCCTCCGACAGGGCTACAATGAGCAGTTCTTC. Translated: CASSLRQGYNEQFF.

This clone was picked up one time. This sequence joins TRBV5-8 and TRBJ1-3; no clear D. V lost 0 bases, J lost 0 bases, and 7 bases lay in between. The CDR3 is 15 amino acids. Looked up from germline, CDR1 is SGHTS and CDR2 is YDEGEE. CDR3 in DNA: TGTGCCAGCAGCTTGGGGGCCTCCTCTGGAAACACCATATATTTT. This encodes CASSLGASSGNTIYF.

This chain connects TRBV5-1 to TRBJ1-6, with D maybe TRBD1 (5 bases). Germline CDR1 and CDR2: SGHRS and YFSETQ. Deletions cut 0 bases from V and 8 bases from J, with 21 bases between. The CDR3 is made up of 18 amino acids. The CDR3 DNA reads TGCGCCAGCAGCTTGGAAAGGACATCCGAAACCTGGTATTCACCCCTCCACTTT. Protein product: CASSLERTSETWYSPLHF.

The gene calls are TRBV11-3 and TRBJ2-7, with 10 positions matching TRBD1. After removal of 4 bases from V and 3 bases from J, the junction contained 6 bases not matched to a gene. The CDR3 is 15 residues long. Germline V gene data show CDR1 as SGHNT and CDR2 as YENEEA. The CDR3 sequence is CASSYWTGGNYEQYF. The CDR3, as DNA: TGTGCCAGCAGCTACTGGACAGGGGGAAACTACGAGCAGTACTTC.

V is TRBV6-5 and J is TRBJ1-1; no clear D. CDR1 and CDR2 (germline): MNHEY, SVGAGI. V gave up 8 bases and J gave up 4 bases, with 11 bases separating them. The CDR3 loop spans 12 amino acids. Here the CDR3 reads CASGFPLTEAFF. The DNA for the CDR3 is TGTGCCAGCGGTTTCCCTCTCACTGAAGCTTTCTTT.